A selection of T cell receptor beta chains follows, all from one sample in a study of blood T cells in healthy people across ages. Each CDR3 protein is one row after TCRdb ran MiXCR on the 5' RACE reads. Of about 800,000 distinct CDR3 sequences listed, approximately 25% are singletons. This sample was also put to use in a study of T cells of mothers and their children.

Sequencing was performed on blood. The receptors stem from a boy under 18 in good health. Both conserved end residues are part of each CDR3. D genes are given only for firm matches. Not every row has a clone size; where given, it reads once, few, many or a size class.

V	length	size	J	D	DNA	CDR3
TRBV13	16	NA	TRBJ2-1	NA	TGTGCCAGCAGCTCCCGGGGCGCGGGGAAGGGCAATGAGCAGTTCTTC	CASSSRGAGKGNEQFF
TRBV7-3	16	few	TRBJ2-5	TRBD1	TGTGCCAGCAGCTCAAAGGAGGGACAGGGAACGGAGACCCAGTACTTC	CASSSKEGQGTETQYF
TRBV28	16	NA	TRBJ1-2	NA	TGTGCCAGCAGAACACGGGACTCTCAAGGGGTTAGTGGCTACACCTTC	CASRTRDSQGVSGYTF
TRBV14	18	few	TRBJ2-2	TRBD2	TGTGCCAGCAGCCAGTATACCCGGGACTACTCTTTCCCCGGGGAGCTGTTTTTT	CASSQYTRDYSFPGELFF
TRBV7-9	15	NA	TRBJ1-2	NA	TGTGCCAGCAGCTTAGTATTAGTTGTGGATAATGGCTACACCTTC	CASSLVLVVDNGYTF
TRBV28	16	many	TRBJ2-1	NA	TGTGCCAGCAGCCCTCGGACGGGGAGCTCCTACAATGAGCAGTTCTTC	CASSPRTGSSYNEQFF
TRBV5-1	13	NA	TRBJ1-1	NA	TGCGCCAGCAGCAAGTTAATGAACACTGAAGCTTTCTTT	CASSKLMNTEAFF
TRBV29-1	15	NA	TRBJ2-1	TRBD2	TGCAGCGCCGGGAGGGGGGGGAGAGGTACCGATGAGCAGTTCTTC	CSAGRGGRGTDEQFF
TRBV28	14	NA	TRBJ2-5	NA	TGTGCCAGCAGTTTTCAACATCCTCAAGAGACCCAGTACTTC	CASSFQHPQETQYF
TRBV7-9	14	NA	TRBJ2-5	TRBD2	TGTGCCAGCGGCTGGACTAGCGGGAGTGAGACCCAGTACTTC	CASGWTSGSETQYF
TRBV29-1	15	many	TRBJ1-4	TRBD1	TGCAGCGTTCGCTCCTCAGGGGGACCTAATGAAAAACTGTTTTTT	CSVRSSGGPNEKLFF
TRBV20-1	15	few	TRBJ1-3	TRBD1	TGCAGTGCTAGAGCCTCAGGGGGCTCTGGAAACACCATATATTTT	CSARASGGSGNTIYF
TRBV29-1	13	few	TRBJ2-5	NA	TGCAGCGTTGAAGATCTTCGGCAAGAGACCCAGTACTTC	CSVEDLRQETQYF
TRBV15	15	NA	TRBJ2-1	TRBD2	TGTGCCACCAGCAGAGGGACTAGCGGTTACAATGAGCAGTTCTTC	CATSRGTSGYNEQFF
TRBV21-1	15	few	TRBJ2-7	NA	TGTGCCAGCAGCAAAACCAGGAAAGTGAACTACGAGCAGTACTTC	CASSKTRKVNYEQYF
TRBV28	13	few	TRBJ1-1	NA	TGTGCCAGCAGCTACCGGAAAGGGGCTGAAGCTTTCTTT	CASSYRKGAEAFF
TRBV7-2	14	many	TRBJ2-5	TRBD2	TGTGCCAGCAGCCTGGGACTAGCGGGAGAGACCCAGTACTTC	CASSLGLAGETQYF